A single sample is the source of the 17 T cell receptor beta chains below, sequenced in a study of quantifying T cell responses using KT2 cells. The overall study: Reverse transcription used primers in the TCR alpha and beta constant regions.

The cDNA 3' end received a ligated oligonucleotide with a UMI. The first PCR ran 4 to 5 cycles with an equimolar RC1.1 and RC1.2 beta primer mix. TCRdb called the UMI-ligation and nested PCR reads again in MiXCR, with one record for every CDR3 protein. This sample yields approximately 54,000 distinct CDR3 sequences, of which around 10% are seen a single time; 10% belongs to the top ten. The sequenced sample was PBMCs spiked with cells of the T cell clone KT2. The receptors originated from a human donor.

The sample holds a few counts of this clonotype. The V call is TRBV2, the J call TRBJ1-2; 7 bases are a match to TRBD1. The length of the CDR3 is 14 residues. Germline V gene data show CDR1 as SNHLY and CDR2 as FYNNEI. V was pared by 6 bases and J by 3 bases, with 7 bases of the junction left unmatched. CDR3 residues: CASRIRGADYGYTF. The CDR3 DNA reads as TGTGCCAGCAGGATCAGGGGGGCGGACTATGGCTACACCTTC.

The chain couples TRBV6-2 or TRBV6-3 to TRBJ1-2, with D tentatively TRBD1 (5 bases). This CDR3 spans 15 amino acids. V gave up 0 bases and J gave up 6 bases, with 14 bases separating them. Germline V lookup: CDR1 MNHEY, CDR2 SVGEGT. This CDR3 reads CASSYSFGTRDGYTF. In nucleotides, the CDR3 is TGTGCCAGCAGTTACTCGTTCGGGACTCGCGATGGCTACACCTTC.

The table lists this clonotype with many counts. J is TRBJ2-5 and V is TRBV11-2; no clear D. The V end was cut by 2 bases, the J end by 5 bases, with 6 bases between. This CDR3 is built from 12 residues. The germline V gene encodes CDR1 SGHAT and CDR2 FQNNGV. The CDR3 loop is CASSLTGETQYF. CDR3 in DNA: TGTGCCAGCAGCTTAACTGGGGAGACCCAGTACTTC.

This CDR3 reads CASGAINTGELFF. CDR3 coding DNA: TGTGCTAGTGGGGCGATTAACACCGGGGAGCTGTTTTTT. V gene TRBV12-5 combines with J gene TRBJ2-2; D uncertain. The CDR3 has 13 amino acids. V was pared by 6 bases and J by 2 bases, with 7 bases between. CDR1 and CDR2 (germline): LGHNT, FRNRAP.

This clonotype has just a few counts. The V gene is TRBV2, the J gene TRBJ2-3; 7 bases line up with TRBD2. The CDR3 contains 16 residues. Germline CDR1 reads SNHLY; CDR2 reads FYNNEI. V dropped 6 bases and J dropped 6; count of bases not matched to a gene: 15. The CDR3 bases are TGTGCCAGCAGCCGGGTGGGTTTAGCGGGTCACGATACGCAGTATTTT. It yields the protein CASSRVGLAGHDTQYF.

The chain links TRBV30 to TRBJ1-1; 7 positions match TRBD1. In germline, CDR1 is GTSNPN, CDR2 SVGIG (reference sequence). The CDR3 length is 15 residues. Unmatched junction bases numbered 5, after V lost 1 base and J lost 0 bases. CDR3 residues: CAWSGQGAMNTEAFF. The CDR3 DNA reads TGTGCCTGGAGTGGACAGGGAGCGATGAACACTGAAGCTTTCTTT.

This clonotype was counted at least ten times. The chain employs TRBV6-5 and TRBJ1-1; no clear D gene. Looked up from germline, CDR1 is MNHEY and CDR2 is SVGAGI. Trimming cost V 5 bases and J 2 bases, with 9 bases left between them. The CDR3 has 13 amino acids. The CDR3 region is CASSTLGNTEAFF. The CDR3 nucleotides read TGTGCCAGCAGTACTTTAGGTAACACTGAAGCTTTCTTT.

In this sample, this clonotype turned up once. This chain uses TRBV29-1 with TRBJ1-2; D is perhaps TRBD1 (6 bases). In germline, CDR1 is SQVTM, CDR2 ANQGSEA. The CDR3 has 13 residues. Trimming removed 5 bases from V and 4 bases from J, with 14 bases in between. The CDR3, as DNA: TGCAGCGTTCTGGGGGCTTATGGCTATGGCTACACCTTC. Its translation: CSVLGAYGYGYTF. Supplemented by reference TRBV29-1 and TRBJ1-2, the full variable domain reads SAVISQKPSRDICQRGTSLTIQCQVDSQVTMMFWYRQQPGQSLTLIATANQGSEATYESGFVIDKFPISRPNLTFSTLTVSNMSPEDSSIYLCSVLGAYGYGYTFGSGTRLTVV.

This sequence joins TRBV7-8 and TRBJ2-3; no clear D gene. Trimming left V 3 bases short and J 2 bases short, with 9 bases between. This CDR3 is built from 14 residues. Per the germline V gene, CDR1 is SGHVS and CDR2 is FQNEAQ. CDR3 amino acids: CASSFPGYTDTQYF. Here the CDR3 DNA reads TGTGCCAGCAGCTTCCCCGGGTACACAGATACGCAGTATTTT.

This clonotype was counted at least ten times. The V and J genes are TRBV5-6 and TRBJ1-5, with 7 positions matching TRBD1. The CDR3 contains 17 residues. The ends lost 1 base at V and 6 bases at J; junction bases unmatched: 13. Germline V gene data show CDR1 as SGHDT and CDR2 as YYEEEE. The CDR3 reads CASSLLQGGGVSQPQHF. The CDR3 DNA follows: TGTGCCAGCAGCTTGCTTCAGGGGGGGGGTGTCAGTCAGCCCCAGCATTTT.

The CDR3 sequence: CASSSRGDTEAFF. The DNA of the CDR3 is TGTGCCAGCAGTTCCAGGGGCGACACTGAAGCTTTCTTT. J is TRBJ1-1 and V is TRBV12-3 or TRBV12-4; D possibly corresponds to TRBD1 (6 bases). V was trimmed by 4 bases and J by 3 bases, leaving 9 bases between them. CDR3 length: 13 residues.

The V and J genes are TRBV2 and TRBJ2-1; D is unclear. The germline gives CDR1 SNHLY, CDR2 FYNNEI. CDR3 length: 15 amino acids. Between the trimmed V and J ends, which lost 6 bases and 6 bases, there was a span of 18 bases. CDR3 coding DNA: TGTGCCAGCAGACTCGACATCGTTCCGGGCAATGAGCAGTTCTTC. It codes for CASRLDIVPGNEQFF.

The chain uses TRBV21-1 and TRBJ2-4. TRBV21-1 is a pseudogene segment. The CDR3 is made up of 14 amino acids. The CDR3 loop is CASSKQRPKNIQYF. The CDR3 DNA sequence: TGTGCCAGCAGTAAACAGAGACCCAAAAACATTCAGTACTTC.

The V call is TRBV30, the J call TRBJ1-5, with unresolved D. Trimming took 0 bases from V and 4 from J, leaving 7 bases between them. The CDR3 covers 13 residues. Germline V gene data show CDR1 as GTSNPN and CDR2 as SVGIG (reference sequence). CDR3 region: CAWSVEGNQPQHF. CDR3 DNA sequence: TGTGCCTGGAGTGTAGAGGGAAATCAGCCCCAGCATTTT.

This clonotype was counted a few times. CDR3 sequence reads: CASSSWTSGGSSTDTQYF. The CDR3 coding sequence is TGTGCCAGCAGCTCCTGGACTAGCGGGGGCTCTAGCACAGATACGCAGTATTTT. V is TRBV7-9 and J is TRBJ2-3, with 13 nucleotides matching TRBD2. The CDR3 has 18 amino acids. Trimming removed 4 bases from V and 0 bases from J; junction bases left unmatched: 7. Germline lookup yields CDR1 SEHNR and CDR2 FQNEAQ (reference sequence). The full variable domain, its missing parts supplied by reference TRBV7-9 and TRBJ2-3, is DTGVSQNPRHKITKRGQNVTFRCDPISEHNRLYWYRQTLGQGPEFLTYFQNEAQLEKSRLLSDRFSAERPKGSFSTLEIQRTEQGDSAMYLCASSSWTSGGSSTDTQYFGPGTRLTVL.

The rearrangement links TRBV13 to TRBJ1-1; the match to TRBD1 covers 9 bases. Trimming cost V 3 bases and J 7 bases; bases outside gene matches: 6. Germline V lookup: CDR1 PRHDT, CDR2 FYEKMQ (reference sequence). The CDR3 has 14 residues. The CDR3 DNA sequence: TGTGCCAGCAGCTTCCGGGACAGGGCAAATGAAGCTTTCTTT. Translating gives CASSFRDRANEAFF.

Ten or more counts support this clonotype. The J gene is TRBJ2-1, the V gene TRBV9, with a weak D call TRBD1 (5 bases). V was pared by 0 bases and J by 8 bases, with 15 bases between. This CDR3 comprises 15 residues. Germline CDR1 SGDLS, CDR2 YYNGEE. For the CDR3, the DNA is TGTGCCAGCAGCGTAGGCAGGGTCGTACTCGATGAGCAGTTCTTC. This sequence encodes CASSVGRVVLDEQFF.